Below, one TCR beta chain is given with its context. Its target is unknown. This sample was included in a study of T cell responses to AZD1222 COVID-19 vaccine. Points from the study as a whole: Mostly white British, mostly female donors; authors suggested clonal diversity may be underestimated. Along spike, vaccine-associated CD4 TCRs were found throughout, with dominance at 160-218 and 743-854.

V lost 0 bases and J lost 4; bases outside the gene matches: 5. This CDR3 has 15 amino acids. Germline assignment: CDR1 SGHTA and CDR2 FQGNSA. Second doses that came at about 4 or about 12 weeks were put together. Generated by immunoSEQ multiplex PCR, the TCRdb table keeps only in-frame clones and is missing some. Altogether fewer than 200,000 clones are present, 88% being singletons, with the ten largest covering approximately 10%. Here the sequenced sample was peripheral blood, taken 28 days after the second AZD1222 dose. The TCR comes from an adult who received the AZD1222 COVID-19 vaccine. The V and J genes are TRBV7-2 and TRBJ1-1; 7 bases fit TRBD1. The CDR3 region has the DNA TGTGCCAGCAGCTTAGCGACAGGGCAGGGCACTGAAGCTTTCTTT. Translated, it gives CASSLATGQGTEAFF.